Listed here are 18 T cell receptor beta chains from one sample, sequenced in a study of T cell responses to AZD1222 COVID-19 vaccine. Clones were read by immunoSEQ multiplex PCR, and TCRdb kept only the in-frame ones, dropping some. The table records roughly 100,000 clones, over 90% of them present only once. The source material was peripheral blood, sampled on day 0 of AZD1222 vaccination. These receptors were collected from an adult in good health.

The rearrangement joins TRBV20-1 to TRBJ1-1; maybe TRBD1 (5 bases). V gave up 3 bases and J gave up 0 bases, with 8 bases separating them. Looked up from germline, CDR1 is DFQATT and CDR2 is SNEGSKA (reference sequence). CDR3 length: 13 residues. CDR3 coding DNA: TGCAGTGCTAGTGGCAGGGTGAACACTGAAGCTTTCTTT. It codes for CSASGRVNTEAFF.

The J gene is TRBJ2-7, the V gene TRBV6-1; no reliable D call. V lost 0 bases to trimming and J lost 2 bases, with 5 bases between them. The CDR3 runs 13 residues. Germline CDR1 MNHNS, CDR2 SASEGT. CDR3 sequence: CASSEAPTYEQYF. CDR3 sequence (DNA): TGTGCCAGCAGTGAAGCGCCCACCTACGAGCAGTACTTC.

This clone was seen only a few times. This chain links TRBV24-1 with TRBJ2-1; D not certain. Germline loops: CDR1 KGHDR, CDR2 SFDVKD. The V end lost 9 bases, the J end lost 4 bases, and 18 bases lay between the germline ends. This CDR3 is 15 amino acids long. The CDR3: CATLNLGELYNEQFF. The CDR3 DNA is TGTGCCACCTTAAACCTAGGAGAGCTGTACAATGAGCAGTTCTTC.

This chain links TRBV7-2 with TRBJ2-4; 8 bases are a match to TRBD2. CDR3 size: 14 residues. Per germline, CDR1 SGHTA and CDR2 FQGNSA. Germline trimming cut 7 bases from V and 7 bases from J; bases unmatched to any gene: 9. CDR3 coding DNA: TGTGCCAGCAACGAGGTCGGGGGGGCGAACATTCAGTACTTC. This sequence encodes CASNEVGGANIQYF.

This chain joins TRBV4-1 and TRBJ1-1; 10 nucleotides line up with TRBD1. CDR1 MGHRA and CDR2 YSYEKL come from the germline V gene. The CDR3 loop spans 13 amino acids. The ends lost 5 bases at V and 8 bases at J; junction bases unmatched: 5. The CDR3 nucleotides are TGCGCCAGCAGCTTTAGGACAGGGGGAGAAGCTTTCTTT. This translates into CASSFRTGGEAFF.

In its sample, this clone was seen once. The genes are TRBV3-1 (or the pseudogene TRBV3-2) and TRBJ1-2; possibly TRBD1 for D (5 bases). V dropped 2 bases and J dropped 13 bases, with 11 bases sitting between them. This CDR3 is 11 amino acids long. CDR1 is LGHDT, CDR2 YNNKEL, per germline (reference sequence). The CDR3 DNA is TGTGCCAGCAGCCAACACGGGGGAAGCACCTTC. It yields the protein CASSQHGGSTF.

This chain joins TRBV24-1 and TRBJ1-5, with 12 positions matching TRBD1. Germline V gene sequence: CDR1 KGHDR, CDR2 SFDVKD. The CDR3 extends over 16 amino acids. Trimming took 4 bases from V and 6 from J; bases not matched to a gene: 6. CDR3 loop: CATSDSGQGAFQPQHF. CDR3 DNA sequence: TGTGCCACCAGTGACTCGGGACAGGGGGCCTTTCAGCCCCAGCATTTT.

The chain uses TRBV5-1 and TRBJ2-1; 7 nucleotides match TRBD2. V dropped 5 bases and J dropped 6; count of bases not matched to a gene: 11. This CDR3 is built from 15 residues. CDR1 and CDR2 (germline): SGHRS, YFSETQ. CDR3 sequence reads: CASSDGGTSRNEQFF. The CDR3, as DNA: TGCGCCAGCAGTGACGGGGGGACCTCCCGCAATGAGCAGTTCTTC.

The chain employs TRBV11-3 and TRBJ2-1; D gene unclear. Germline CDR1 SGHNT, CDR2 YENEEA. The CDR3 sequence is 13 residues long. Trimming took 1 base from V and 4 from J, leaving 5 bases between them. The CDR3 region has the DNA TGTGCCAGCAGCTTAGGCAATTACAATGAGCAGTTCTTC. Its protein is CASSLGNYNEQFF. Combining the CDR3 with reference TRBV11-3 and TRBJ2-1 gives the whole variable domain EAGVVQSPRYKIIEKKQPVAFWCNPISGHNTLYWYLQNLGQGPELLIRYENEEAVDDSQLPKDRFSAERLKGVDSTLKIQPAELGDSAVYLCASSLGNYNEQFFGPGTRLTVL.

The gene calls are TRBV6-5 and TRBJ2-7, with D possibly matching TRBD1 (6 bases). V gave up 5 bases and J gave up 2 bases, with 16 bases separating them. Germline CDR1 reads MNHEY; CDR2 reads SVGAGI. This CDR3 region has 15 residues. Here the CDR3 DNA reads TGTGCCAGCAGTAGAGGTGGACAGCCTGCCTACGAGCAGTACTTC. Residues: CASSRGGQPAYEQYF.

V gene TRBV6-6 combines with J gene TRBJ1-6, with D possibly TRBD1 on 5 matching bases. CDR1 and CDR2 from the germline V gene are MNHNY and SVGAGI (reference sequence). V lost 2 bases to trimming and J lost 0 bases, with 8 bases between them. This CDR3 has 16 residues. Here the CDR3 reads CASSYLGGSYNSPLHF. The CDR3 coding sequence is TGTGCCAGCAGTTACCTCGGGGGCTCCTATAATTCACCCCTCCACTTT.

The chain joins TRBV6-5 to TRBJ2-1, with D uncertain. The CDR3 extends over 14 amino acids. The germline V gene has CDR1 MNHEY and CDR2 SVGAGI. V was clipped by 7 bases and J by 0 bases, with 10 bases between them. The CDR3 coding sequence is TGTGCCAGCAAAAGCCTAGACTCCTACAATGAGCAGTTCTTC. It encodes CASKSLDSYNEQFF.

V gene TRBV11-3 combines with J gene TRBJ1-1; D is unclear. V lost 1 base to trimming and J lost 1 base, with 13 bases between them. Germline-derived CDR1 and CDR2 are SGHNT and YENEEA. There are 16 residues in the CDR3. As DNA, the CDR3 is TGTGCCAGCAGCTTAGGGTGGGGTGAGGGGAACACTGAAGCTTTCTTT. Protein sequence: CASSLGWGEGNTEAFF.

The V gene is TRBV7-9, the J gene TRBJ2-5, with 9 bases matching TRBD1. V lost 5 bases and J lost 5; bases outside the gene matches: 6. Germline CDR1 and CDR2: SEHNR and FQNEAQ (reference sequence). The CDR3 length is 14 residues. The CDR3 is CASSRRDRDETQYF. The CDR3 nucleotides are TGTGCCAGCAGCCGCCGGGACAGGGACGAGACCCAGTACTTC.

The chain has TRBV6-5 and TRBJ2-7, with D unresolved. Trimming removed 6 bases from V and 1 base from J, with 13 bases in between. The CDR3 sequence is 14 residues long. Per germline, CDR1 MNHEY and CDR2 SVGAGI. CDR3 coding DNA: TGTGCCAGCAGAGAGTTCGGACGGTCCTACGAGCAGTACTTC. This gives the protein CASREFGRSYEQYF.

The V gene is TRBV5-1, the J gene TRBJ2-1; 7 bases agree with TRBD2. CDR3 length: 15 amino acids. CDR1 and CDR2 (germline): SGHRS, YFSETQ. V dropped 1 base and J dropped 10; count of bases not matched to a gene: 11. The CDR3 reads CASSLSNSGWGEQFF. The CDR3 nucleotides read TGCGCCAGCAGCTTGAGTAATAGCGGGTGGGGGGAGCAGTTCTTC.

This clone came up a few times. The chain employs TRBV6-5 and TRBJ2-7; the D is unclear. Per germline, CDR1 MNHEY and CDR2 SVGAGI. V lost 6 bases and J lost 5, with 11 bases in between. The CDR3 has 12 residues. CDR3: CASSRLVHEQYF. CDR3 DNA sequence: TGTGCCAGCAGCCGCCTAGTTCACGAGCAGTACTTC.

This rearrangement joins TRBV7-2 to TRBJ2-3, with 14 bases aligning to TRBD2. There are 16 residues in the CDR3. V shed 3 bases, J shed 4 bases, and the junction held 3 bases outside the gene matches. CDR1 is SGHTA, CDR2 FQGNSA, per germline. The CDR3 region is CASSLTSGREADTQYF. The CDR3 nucleotides read TGTGCCAGCAGCTTGACTAGCGGGAGGGAGGCAGATACGCAGTATTTT.